This entry is about one TCR beta chain. Alongside a J-beta primer mix, a sample-barcoded 5' primer served in a second PCR lasting roughly 7 to 11 cycles. MiXCR was run by TCRdb on the 5' RACE reads, yielding one entry per CDR3 protein. The sample contains about 1 million distinct CDR3 sequences, 20% to 25% of which appear only once. This record comes from a study of blood T cells in healthy people across ages. Per the germline V gene, CDR1 is ENHRY and CDR2 is SYGVKD. V shed 9 bases and J shed 11 bases, with 19 bases lying between them. This CDR3 region has 12 residues. The same sample was also used in a study of T cells of mothers and their children. As that report states: The cDNA synthesis received all extracted RNA, at around 1.6 ug per 15 ul.

This TCR was sampled from a girl aged 2 to 10 in good health. The sequenced sample was blood. This chain links TRBV10-3 with TRBJ2-5; D is perhaps TRBD2 (6 bases). This CDR3 reads CAMGRDGGEQYF. CDR3 bases: TGTGCCATGGGTAGGGACGGCGGGGAGCAGTACTTC.